The sequence of this TCR beta chain was determined in a study of T-cell reconstitution after alpha-beta-depleted transplantation in children. From germline, CDR1 is MDHEN and CDR2 SYDVKM. CDR3 length equals 14 residues. Trimming pared 1 base from V and 3 bases from J, leaving 7 bases between. A TCRbeta library incorporating unique molecular identifiers was prepared. TCRdb analysed the PCR reads with MiXCR anew, one entry per CDR3 protein. The sample yields approximately 150,000 distinct CDR3 sequences, about 9% seen once. The V and J genes are TRBV28 and TRBJ1-5; D call uncertain. The sequences come from PBMCs, mostly from graft donor cells, collected 180 days after TCRalphabeta/CD19-depleted stem cell transplant. This sequence was found in a female patient aged 2-15 years who had a stem cell transplant for congenital amegakaryocytic thrombocytopenia, so the T cells may come from the graft donor. The CDR3 nucleotides are TGTGCCAGCAGTTTATCCTGGGTCAATCAGCCCCAGCATTTT. This codes for CASSLSWVNQPQHF.